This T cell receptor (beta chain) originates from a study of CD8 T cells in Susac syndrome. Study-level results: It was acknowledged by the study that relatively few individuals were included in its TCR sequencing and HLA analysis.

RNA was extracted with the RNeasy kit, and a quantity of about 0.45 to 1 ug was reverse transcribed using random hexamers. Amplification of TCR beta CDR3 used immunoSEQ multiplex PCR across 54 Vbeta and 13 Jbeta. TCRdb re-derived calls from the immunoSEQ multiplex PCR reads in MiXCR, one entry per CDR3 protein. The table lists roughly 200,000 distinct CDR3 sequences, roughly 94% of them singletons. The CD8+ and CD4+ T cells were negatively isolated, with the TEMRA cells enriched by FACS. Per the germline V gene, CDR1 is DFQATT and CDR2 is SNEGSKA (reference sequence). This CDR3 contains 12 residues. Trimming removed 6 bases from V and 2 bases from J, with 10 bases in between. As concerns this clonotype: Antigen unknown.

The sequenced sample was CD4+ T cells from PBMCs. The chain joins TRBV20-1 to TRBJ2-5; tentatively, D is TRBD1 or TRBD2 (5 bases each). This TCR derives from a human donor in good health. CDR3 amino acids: CSAVGTQETQYF. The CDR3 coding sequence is TGCAGTGCGGTAGGGACGCAAGAGACCCAGTACTTC.